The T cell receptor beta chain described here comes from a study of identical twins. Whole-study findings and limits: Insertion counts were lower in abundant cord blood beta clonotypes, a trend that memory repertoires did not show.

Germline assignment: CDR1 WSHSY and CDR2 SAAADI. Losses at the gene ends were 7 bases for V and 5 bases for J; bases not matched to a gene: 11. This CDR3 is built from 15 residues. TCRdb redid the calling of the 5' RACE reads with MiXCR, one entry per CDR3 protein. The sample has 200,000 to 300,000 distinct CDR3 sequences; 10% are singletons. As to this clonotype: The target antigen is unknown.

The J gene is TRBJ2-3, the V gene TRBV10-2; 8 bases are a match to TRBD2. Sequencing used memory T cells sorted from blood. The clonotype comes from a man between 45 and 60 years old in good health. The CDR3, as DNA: TGCGCCAGCAAAGTGATGTCCGGGGGGGAAGATACGCAGTATTTT. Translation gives CASKVMSGGEDTQYF.